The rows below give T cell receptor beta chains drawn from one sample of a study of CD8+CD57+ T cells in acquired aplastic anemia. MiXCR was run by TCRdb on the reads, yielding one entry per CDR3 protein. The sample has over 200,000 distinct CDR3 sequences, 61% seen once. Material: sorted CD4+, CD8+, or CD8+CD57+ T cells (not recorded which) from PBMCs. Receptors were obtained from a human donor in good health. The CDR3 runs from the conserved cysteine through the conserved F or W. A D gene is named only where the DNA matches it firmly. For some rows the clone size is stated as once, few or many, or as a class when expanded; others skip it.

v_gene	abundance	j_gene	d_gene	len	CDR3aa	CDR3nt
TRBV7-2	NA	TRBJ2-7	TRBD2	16	CASSMRTSGTSDEQYF	TGTGCCAGCAGCATGCGGACTAGCGGAACCTCTGACGAGCAGTACTTC
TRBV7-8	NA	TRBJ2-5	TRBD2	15	CASSLGTSHQETQYF	TGTGCCAGCAGCTTAGGGACTAGCCACCAAGAGACCCAGTACTTC
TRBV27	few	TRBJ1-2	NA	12	CASSRDRYGYTF	TGTGCCAGCAGCAGGGACCGCTATGGCTACACCTTC
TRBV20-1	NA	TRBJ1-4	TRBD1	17	CSARDEGQSSSNEKLFF	TGCAGCGCTAGAGATGAGGGACAGTCGAGCTCTAATGAAAAACTGTTTTTT
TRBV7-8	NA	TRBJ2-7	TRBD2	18	CASSLGVSGRPNSYEQYF	TGTGCCAGCAGCTTAGGGGTTAGCGGGAGGCCGAACTCCTACGAGCAGTACTTC
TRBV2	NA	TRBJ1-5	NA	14	CASSEVTANQPQHF	TGTGCCAGCAGTGAGGTGACAGCGAATCAGCCCCAGCATTTT
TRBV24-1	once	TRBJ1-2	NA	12	CATSPFEGGYTF	TGTGCCACCAGTCCTTTTGAAGGGGGCTACACCTTC
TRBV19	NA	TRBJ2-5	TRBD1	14	CASSNGDSQEVQYF	TGTGCCAGTAGTAACGGGGACAGCCAAGAGGTCCAGTACTTC
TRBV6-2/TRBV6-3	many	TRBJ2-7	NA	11	CASGVSYEQYF	TGTGCCAGCGGGGTTAGCTACGAGCAGTACTTC
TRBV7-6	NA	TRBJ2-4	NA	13	CASSLRERNIQYF	TGTGCCAGCAGCTTGAGGGAGAGGAACATTCAGTACTTC
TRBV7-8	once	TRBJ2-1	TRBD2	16	CASSFSGGAAPVGQFF	TGTGCCAGCAGCTTCAGCGGGGGGGCCGCCCCGGTTGGGCAGTTCTTC
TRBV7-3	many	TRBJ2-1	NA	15	CASSLYGAGGNEQFF	TGTGCCAGCAGCTTGTATGGGGCTGGGGGCAATGAGCAGTTCTTC
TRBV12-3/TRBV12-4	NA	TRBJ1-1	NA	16	CASTPLPTGGLTEAFF	TGTGCCAGCACCCCTCTACCCACGGGGGGGCTCACTGAAGCTTTCTTT
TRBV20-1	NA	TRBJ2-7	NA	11	CSALPIYEQYF	TGCAGTGCTCTACCAATCTACGAGCAGTACTTC
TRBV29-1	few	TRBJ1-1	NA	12	CSVHFRGTEAFF	TGCAGCGTCCACTTTAGGGGTACTGAAGCTTTCTTT
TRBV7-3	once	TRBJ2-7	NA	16	CASSPSSGIASYEQYF	TGTGCCAGCAGCCCGTCCTCCGGGATCGCATCCTACGAGCAGTACTTC
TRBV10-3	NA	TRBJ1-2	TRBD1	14	CAISERTGDSGYTF	TGTGCCATCAGTGAGCGGACAGGGGATTCTGGCTACACCTTC
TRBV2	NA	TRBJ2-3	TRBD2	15	CASTRTSGDTDTQYF	TGTGCCAGCACCCGGACTAGCGGAGACACAGATACGCAGTATTTT
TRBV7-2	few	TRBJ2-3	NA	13	CASSLRRSDTQYF	TGTGCCAGCAGCTTACGTAGGTCAGATACGCAGTATTTT
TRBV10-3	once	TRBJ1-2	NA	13	CAISERGGYGYTF	TGTGCCATCAGTGAGAGGGGGGGGTATGGCTACACCTTC
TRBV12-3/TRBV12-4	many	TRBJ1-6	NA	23	CASTPSVLLNTEQLLPYNSPLHF	TGTGCCAGCACACCTTCCGTGTTACTAAATACGGAGCAGCTCCTTCCCTATAATTCACCCCTCCACTTT
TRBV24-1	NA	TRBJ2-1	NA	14	CATSGTSSYNEQFF	TGTGCCACCAGTGGTACTAGCTCTTACAATGAGCAGTTCTTC
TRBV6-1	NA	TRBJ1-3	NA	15	CASSERTAKGNTIYF	TGTGCCAGCAGTGAGAGGACAGCAAAGGGAAACACCATATATTTT
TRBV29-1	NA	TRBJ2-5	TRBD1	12	CSVGQGAETQYF	TGCAGCGTTGGACAGGGGGCTGAGACCCAGTACTTC
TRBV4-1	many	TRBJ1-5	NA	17	CASSQEPPGGGNQPQHF	TGCGCCAGCAGCCAAGAGCCCCCGGGAGGCGGCAATCAGCCCCAGCATTTT
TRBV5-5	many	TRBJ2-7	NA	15	CASSLGNGLNYEQYF	TGTGCCAGCAGCTTGGGTAATGGGTTAAACTACGAGCAGTACTTC
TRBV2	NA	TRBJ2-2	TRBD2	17	CASNPLAGAKGTGELFF	TGTGCCAGCAACCCACTAGCGGGAGCCAAAGGCACCGGGGAGCTGTTTTTT
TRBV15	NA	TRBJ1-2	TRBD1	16	CATSGLVDRARLGYTF	TGTGCCACCAGCGGCCTCGTCGACAGGGCGCGTCTTGGCTACACCTTC
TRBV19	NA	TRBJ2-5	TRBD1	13	CASSRQGLETQYF	TGTGCCAGTAGTCGACAGGGTCTCGAGACCCAGTACTTC
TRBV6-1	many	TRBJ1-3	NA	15	CASSEEVSGGNTIYF	TGTGCCAGCAGTGAAGAAGTGTCAGGGGGAAACACCATATATTTT
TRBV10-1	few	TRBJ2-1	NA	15	CASSDAPGAYNEQFF	TGCGCCAGCAGTGACGCCCCAGGGGCCTACAATGAGCAGTTCTTC
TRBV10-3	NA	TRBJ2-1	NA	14	CASSALLFYNEQFF	TGTGCCAGCTCTGCTCTCCTCTTCTACAATGAGCAGTTCTTC
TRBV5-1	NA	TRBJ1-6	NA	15	CASSLVATGNSPLHF	TGCGCCAGCAGCTTGGTGGCCACGGGGAATTCACCCCTCCACTTT
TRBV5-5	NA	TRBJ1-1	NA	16	CASSFGQTDANTEAFF	TGTGCCAGCAGCTTTGGACAGACAGATGCGAACACTGAAGCTTTCTTT
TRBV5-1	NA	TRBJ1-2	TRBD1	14	CASSLSRGQAGYTF	TGCGCCAGCAGCTTGTCCAGGGGGCAAGCTGGCTACACCTTC
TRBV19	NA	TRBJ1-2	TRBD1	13	CASTQGGGGRYTF	TGTGCCAGTACCCAGGGGGGAGGAGGCCGCTACACCTTC
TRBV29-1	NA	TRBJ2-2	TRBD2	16	CSVEESRGRFTGELFF	TGCAGCGTTGAAGAGTCTCGCGGGAGGTTTACCGGGGAGCTGTTTTTT
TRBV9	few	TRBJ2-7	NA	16	CASSVGRAPTSSEQYF	TGTGCCAGCAGCGTAGGCAGGGCTCCGACATCCAGCGAGCAGTACTTC
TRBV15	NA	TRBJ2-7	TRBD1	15	CATSRGAQGAFEQYF	TGTGCCACCAGCAGAGGAGCACAGGGGGCGTTCGAGCAGTACTTC
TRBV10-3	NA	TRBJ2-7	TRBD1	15	CAIRAGTVATYEQYF	TGTGCCATCAGGGCCGGGACAGTTGCCACCTACGAGCAGTACTTC
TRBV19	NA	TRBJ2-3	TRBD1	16	CASSTGQGAWGDTPYF	TGTGCCAGTAGTACCGGACAGGGGGCTTGGGGAGATACGCCGTATTTT
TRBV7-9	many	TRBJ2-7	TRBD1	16	CASSSGTGASSYEQYF	TGTGCCAGCAGCTCTGGGACAGGGGCAAGCTCCTACGAGCAGTACTTC
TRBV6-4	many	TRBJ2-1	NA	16	CASSDTHLARLHEQFF	TGTGCCAGCAGTGACACCCACCTAGCGAGGCTCCATGAGCAGTTCTTC
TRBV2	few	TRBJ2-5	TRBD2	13	CASRGLAGETQYF	TGTGCCAGCAGGGGACTAGCGGGGGAGACCCAGTACTTC
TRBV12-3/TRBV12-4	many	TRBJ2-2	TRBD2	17	CASSLTGGGRAPGELFF	TGTGCCAGCAGTTTAACAGGAGGCGGGAGGGCCCCCGGGGAGCTGTTTTTT
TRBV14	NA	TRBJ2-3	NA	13	CASSQVSTDTQYF	TGTGCCAGCAGCCAAGTGAGCACAGATACGCAGTATTTT
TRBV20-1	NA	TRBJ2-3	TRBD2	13	CSASGGATDTQYF	TGCAGTGCTAGCGGGGGGGCTACAGATACGCAGTATTTT
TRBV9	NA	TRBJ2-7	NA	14	CASSPQGGGYEQYF	TGTGCCAGCAGCCCACAAGGGGGTGGCTACGAGCAGTACTTC
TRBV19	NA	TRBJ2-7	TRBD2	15	CASSIQRTRMDEQYF	TGTGCCAGTAGTATACAGCGGACTAGGATGGACGAGCAGTACTTC
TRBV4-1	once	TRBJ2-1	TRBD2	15	CASSETHTPGLAQFF	TGCGCCAGCAGCGAAACCCACACTCCGGGACTAGCTCAGTTCTTC
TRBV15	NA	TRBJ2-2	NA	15	CATSRVIGEPGELFF	TGTGCCACCAGCAGAGTCATAGGAGAACCAGGGGAGCTGTTTTTT
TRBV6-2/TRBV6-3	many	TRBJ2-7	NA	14	CASSSALTPYEQYF	TGTGCCAGCAGTTCCGCACTGACCCCTTACGAGCAGTACTTC
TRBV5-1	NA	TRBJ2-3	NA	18	CASSLDGGRVPSTDTQYF	TGCGCCAGCAGCTTGGATGGCGGGCGTGTCCCTAGCACAGATACGCAGTATTTT